Reported below is one T cell receptor (beta chain). Per the original data handling: Using reference gene primer amplification, nucleated cell counts were estimated. Profiled with immunoSEQ multiplex PCR; TCRdb holds only in-frame clones, not every one. V and J calls and clone size are those listed in that table; D and trimming were worked out from the DNA. This sample carries under 300,000 clones, 70% to 90% of them seen once, and the ten largest clones take 2% to 2.5%. CDR1 is MGHRA and CDR2 is YSYEKL in the germline V gene. The ends lost 1 base at V and 9 bases at J; junction bases unmatched: 12. The CDR3 runs to 17 residues. The data stem from a study of blood T cell repertoires in COVID-19. Study at large: COVID-19 samples collected from the United States, Italy and Spain covered acute and convalescent phases.

The receptor comes from a woman aged 40 to 55 who had recovered from COVID-19. The sequencing sample was made of peripheral blood. V and J are TRBV4-1 and TRBJ2-4; TRBD1 agrees at 10 bases. The CDR3 protein is CASSQVGRDRGVGIQYF. In nucleotides, the CDR3 is TGCGCCAGCAGCCAAGTGGGGAGGGACAGGGGAGTGGGCATTCAGTACTTC.